This section outlines one T cell receptor beta chain sequence together with its context. Antigen: not known. The data were obtained in a study of CD8+CD57+ T cells in acquired aplastic anemia. Across the study: Isolated CD4+ and CD8+ cells, once sorted, yielded DNA averaging about 3.4 ug.

Using genomic DNA as the template, TCR beta VDJ and CDR3 profiling was carried out. TCRdb re-analysed the reads in MiXCR, keeping a single row per CDR3 protein. Found here are about 290,000 distinct CDR3 sequences, under 65% of them singletons; the top ten hold under 1.5%. Study-level results: Patient and control CD8+ Simpson's diversity was not significantly different. Both patients and controls carried the same twenty-nine CD8+ CDR3 sequences.

Germline V gene data show CDR1 as SGHVS and CDR2 as FQNEAQ. CDR3 length: 16 amino acids. The ends were cut back, 6 bases at V and 4 bases at J, with 16 bases in the middle. CD8+CD57+ cell expansion had been shown by flow cytometry in patients chosen for sequencing. Receipt of therapy had not occurred in any patient by the time of blood sampling. The TCR originated in a human donor with aplastic anemia. This chain uses TRBV7-8 with TRBJ1-6; D is unclear. Sequencing used sorted CD4+, CD8+, or CD8+CD57+ T cells (not recorded which) from PBMCs. The CDR3 DNA reads TGTGCCAGCAGTAATGCGGGGAAGGAGTATAATTCACCCCTCCACTTT. It specifies CASSNAGKEYNSPLHF. Drawing the rest from reference TRBV7-8 and TRBJ1-6, the complete variable domain is GAGVSQSPRYKVAKRGQDVALRCDPISGHVSLFWYQQALGQGPEFLTYFQNEAQLDKSGLPSDRFFAERPEGSVSTLKIQRTQQEDSAVYLCASSNAGKEYNSPLHFGNGTRLTVT.